The 27 T cell receptor beta chains given below trace back to one sample, sequenced in a study of tumour-infiltrating T cells in Burkitt lymphoma. Sequencing was performed with immunoSEQ multiplex PCR; in TCRdb, only in-frame clones are kept and a portion is missing. The sample lists 11,000 to 15,000 clones; approximately 71% were seen once. Source material: tumor tissue. The receptors shown here come from a human donor with diffuse large B-cell lymphoma.

The J gene is TRBJ1-1, the V gene TRBV5-1; D is unclear. Per the germline V gene, CDR1 is SGHRS and CDR2 is YFSETQ. The CDR3 runs 14 residues. The V gene lost 0 bases and the J gene lost 1 base, with 7 bases spanning the gap. This chain's CDR3 is CASSLGSGNTEAFF. CDR3 DNA: TGCGCCAGCAGCTTGGGGTCCGGGAACACTGAAGCTTTCTTT.

In regard to this clone: Other nucleotide sequences in the sample specify the same CDR3. The J gene is TRBJ1-2, the V gene TRBV29-1, with D perhaps matching TRBD1 (5 bases). The CDR3 covers 14 residues. The germline V and J ends were trimmed by 6 bases and 0 bases, with 14 bases remaining between them. Germline V gives CDR1 SQVTM, CDR2 ANQGSEA. CDR3: CSVADDSPNYGYTF. CDR3 in DNA: TGCAGCGTGGCGGACGACAGTCCTAACTATGGCTACACCTTC.

V and J are TRBV18 and TRBJ1-5; TRBD1 might be the D (6 bases). The CDR3 runs 16 residues. Trimming removed 4 bases at V and 3 bases at J, with 16 bases between. Germline CDR1 reads KGHSH; CDR2 reads LQKENI. The CDR3 here is CASSRVQGLDNQPQHF. The CDR3 DNA follows: TGTGCCAGCTCACGAGTACAGGGCCTTGACAATCAGCCCCAGCATTTT.

The V and J genes are TRBV5-8 and TRBJ2-7, with D uncertain. The CDR3 is 12 amino acids. Germline CDR1 reads SGHTS; CDR2 reads YDEGEE. DNA of the CDR3: TGTGCCAGCACCTTGGGAACCTACGAGCAGTACGTC. This sequence encodes CASTLGTYEQYV.

The chain uses TRBV6-5 and TRBJ2-3, with D possibly TRBD2 on 7 matching bases. This CDR3 comprises 15 residues. CDR1 MNHEY and CDR2 SVGAGI come from the germline V gene. Trimming took off 8 bases at V and 0 bases at J, with 15 bases between the two ends. The CDR3 DNA sequence: TGTGCCAGCGGGCCCGGGGGGCCTAGCACAGATACGCAGTATTTT. The encoded protein is CASGPGGPSTDTQYF.

Worth noting for this clone: Compared with germline, one end of the junction differs, possibly owing to a read error. The chain links TRBV7-6 to TRBJ1-5; tentatively, D is TRBD1 (6 bases). Germline CDR1 is SGHVS and CDR2 is FNYEAQ. The CDR3 contains 15 residues. CDR3: CVSSPQTGYGQPQHF. The CDR3 DNA is TGTGTCAGCAGCCCCCAGACAGGATACGGTCAGCCCCAGCATTTT. Full variable domain (missing parts from reference TRBV7-6 and TRBJ1-5): GAGVSQSPRYKVTKRGQDVALRCDPISGHVSLYWYRQALGQGPEFLTYFNYEAQQDKSGLPNDRFSAERPEGSISTLTIQRTEQRDSAMYRCVSSPQTGYGQPQHFGDGTRLSIL.

This chain joins TRBV11-1 and TRBJ2-7; D possibly corresponds to TRBD1 (7 bases). V gave up 2 bases and J gave up 9 bases, with 11 bases separating them. CDR3 size: 12 residues. Germline CDR1 SGHAT, CDR2 FQDESV (reference sequence). The CDR3 here is CASSLTGDRQYV. The CDR3, as DNA: TGTGCCAGCAGCTTAACGGGGGACAGGCAGTACGTC.

CDR3 DNA: TGCGCCAGCAGCTTTATAGGACAGGGGAACACTGAAGCTTTCTTT. Protein sequence: CASSFIGQGNTEAFF. The rearrangement uses TRBV5-1 and TRBJ1-1; 8 bases are shared with TRBD1. The V and J ends lost 2 bases and 1 base, in that order; junction bases with no gene match: 4. The germline CDR1 and CDR2 sequences are SGHRS and YFSETQ. There are 15 residues in the CDR3.

The chain links TRBV5-1 to TRBJ1-2; no definite D call. V was clipped by 0 bases and J by 5 bases, with 11 bases between them. The CDR3 loop spans 14 amino acids. In germline, CDR1 is SGHRS, CDR2 YFSETQ. The CDR3 here is CASSLAAADYGYTF. In DNA form, the CDR3 reads TGCGCCAGCAGCTTGGCCGCAGCAGATTATGGCTACACCTTC.

V usage is TRBV19 and J usage is TRBJ2-7, with D hard to call. V was clipped by 2 bases and J by 1 base, with 15 bases between them. Germline loops: CDR1 LNHDA, CDR2 SQIVND (reference sequence). CDR3 length equals 16 residues. CDR3 residues: CASSISAASASYEQYV. The CDR3 nucleotides read TGTGCCAGTAGTATATCCGCAGCATCTGCATCCTACGAGCAGTACGTC.

V usage is TRBV5-6 and J usage is TRBJ2-7, with 8 bases that match TRBD1. Trimming cost V 0 bases and J 5 bases; bases outside gene matches: 4. Germline CDR1 SGHDT, CDR2 YYEEEE. This CDR3 spans 14 amino acids. CDR3 residues: CASSLGQGFHEQYF. As DNA, the CDR3 is TGTGCCAGCAGCTTGGGACAGGGGTTCCACGAGCAGTACTTC.

This chain joins TRBV2 and TRBJ2-1, with a tentative D call TRBD2 (5 bases). Trimming cost V 4 bases and J 6 bases, with 10 bases left between them. This CDR3 contains 13 residues. The germline gives CDR1 SNHLY, CDR2 FYNNEI. CDR3 sequence reads: CASSVPAGNEQFF. The DNA of the CDR3 is TGTGCCAGCAGTGTCCCGGCGGGCAATGAGCAGTTCTTC.

The V gene is TRBV5-6, the J gene TRBJ2-1; no clear D gene. Germline CDR1 SGHDT, CDR2 YYEEEE. This CDR3 is built from 13 residues. The V end lost 0 bases, the J end lost 4 bases, and 5 bases lay between the germline ends. CDR3 sequence (DNA): TGTGCCAGCAGCTTGGACGCATACAATGAGCAGTTCTTC. It encodes CASSLDAYNEQFF.

V usage is TRBV29-1 and J usage is TRBJ1-2; D gene uncertain. Germline V gives CDR1 SQVTM, CDR2 ANQGSEA. V shed 4 bases and J shed 0 bases, with 9 bases lying between them. The CDR3 spans 13 residues. The CDR3 bases are TGCAGCGTTGGGCGGGGAGCTAACTATGGCTACACCTTC. It specifies CSVGRGANYGYTF.

The chain links TRBV7-6 to TRBJ2-1; 7 bases are shared with TRBD1. The V segment lost 4 bases and the J segment 3 bases; nucleotides outside the gene matches: 6. Germline CDR1 SGHVS, CDR2 FNYEAQ. The CDR3 extends over 15 amino acids. The CDR3 DNA reads as TGTGCCAGCAGCTCCGGGACAGAAGACTACAATGAGCAGTTCTTC. Translation gives CASSSGTEDYNEQFF.

This rearrangement joins TRBV2 to TRBJ1-1; D call uncertain. The CDR3 runs 13 residues. Looked up from germline, CDR1 is SNHLY and CDR2 is FYNNEI. Trimming removed 7 bases from V and 1 base from J, with 10 bases in between. The CDR3 nucleotides read TGTGCCAGCAATATGGCCAGGAACACTGAAGCTTTCTTT. It is translated as CASNMARNTEAFF.

The V gene is TRBV7-8, the J gene TRBJ2-5, with TRBD2 matching over 10 bases. Looked up from germline, CDR1 is SGHVS and CDR2 is FQNEAQ. This CDR3 has 14 residues. The V segment lost 2 bases and the J segment 4 bases; nucleotides outside the gene matches: 1. The CDR3 nucleotides are TGTGCCAGCAGCTTACGACTAGCGGGAGAGACCCAGTACTTC. This codes for CASSLRLAGETQYF.

This clone was counted once. The V call is TRBV10-3, the J call TRBJ2-1, with 11 bases that match TRBD2. Germline V gene sequence: CDR1 ENHRY, CDR2 SYGVKD. The CDR3 totals 15 residues. V was clipped by 7 bases and J by 7 bases; unmatched bases: 9. DNA for the CDR3: TGTGCCATCACCGCTGAGACTAGCGGGACTAATGAGCAGTTCTTC. It is translated as CAITAETSGTNEQFF.

This chain links TRBV25-1 with TRBJ1-2, with D hard to call. V was pared by 5 bases and J by 3 bases, with 19 bases between. CDR3 length equals 16 residues. In germline, CDR1 is MGHDK, CDR2 SYGVNS. The CDR3 reads CASSPPLGGGDYGYTF. The DNA for the CDR3 is TGTGCCAGCAGTCCGCCCCTGGGAGGCGGCGACTATGGCTACACCTTC.

The V gene is TRBV6-6, the J gene TRBJ2-7, with D perhaps matching TRBD2 (6 bases). The germline gives CDR1 MNHNY, CDR2 SVGAGI (reference sequence). The CDR3 is 16 amino acids. The V and J ends lost 1 base and 0 bases respectively, with 13 bases between them. In DNA form, the CDR3 reads TGTGCCAGCAGTTACTATCTAGCGCTAGCCTCCTACGAGCAGTACTTC. It specifies CASSYYLALASYEQYF.

The chain is built from TRBV30 and TRBJ2-3, with D possibly matching TRBD1 (6 bases). The V and J ends lost 3 bases and 0 bases respectively, with 10 bases between them. Germline lookup yields CDR1 GTSNPN and CDR2 SVGIG (reference sequence). The CDR3 has 14 residues. The CDR3 nucleotides are TGTGCCTGGAGGGACAGAGTAAGCACAGATACGCAGTATTTT. This encodes CAWRDRVSTDTQYF.

In this sample, this clone turned up once. This chain connects TRBV13 to TRBJ1-2, with TRBD1 as a possible D gene (6 bases). Germline V gene lookup returns CDR1 PRHDT and CDR2 FYEKMQ (reference sequence). This CDR3 region has 15 residues. The V end was cut by 0 bases, the J end by 3 bases, with 11 bases between. The CDR3 reads CASSLGSGDYYGYTF. The CDR3, as DNA: TGTGCCAGCAGCTTAGGCTCAGGGGATTACTATGGCTACACCTTC.

V gene TRBV29-1 combines with J gene TRBJ2-1, with 15 bases fitting TRBD2. Trimming cost V 4 bases and J 4 bases; bases outside gene matches: 14. This CDR3 comprises 19 residues. Germline V gene lookup returns CDR1 SQVTM and CDR2 ANQGSEA. The CDR3 spells CSVAGTPGLAGGKYNEQFF. The DNA for the CDR3 is TGCAGCGTTGCAGGCACCCCGGGACTAGCGGGAGGTAAATACAATGAGCAGTTCTTC.

This clone was counted a few times. The V gene is TRBV5-1, the J gene TRBJ2-7; weak D call: TRBD1 (6 bases). The V and J ends lost 0 bases and 6 bases respectively, with 19 bases between them. Germline lookup yields CDR1 SGHRS and CDR2 YFSETQ. This CDR3 is built from 16 residues. CDR3 residues: CASSLAFAGARVEQYF. CDR3 sequence (DNA): TGCGCCAGCAGCTTGGCCTTCGCAGGGGCTAGGGTCGAGCAGTACTTC.

This chain connects TRBV28 to TRBJ2-7; D not resolved. The V end lost 6 bases, the J end lost 2 bases, and 8 bases lay between the germline ends. The germline CDR1 and CDR2 sequences are MDHEN and SYDVKM. CDR3 length equals 12 residues. The CDR3 sequence: CASSVLAYEQYF. The CDR3 region has the DNA TGTGCCAGCAGCGTATTAGCCTACGAGCAGTACTTC.

This clone is a singleton in its sample. The chain links TRBV28 to TRBJ2-7, with D possibly matching TRBD1 (6 bases). Trimming removed 7 bases at V and 3 bases at J, with 13 bases between. The CDR3 is 13 residues long. Per germline, CDR1 MDHEN and CDR2 SYDVKM. This CDR3 reads CASTKGGYYEQYF. The CDR3 DNA sequence: TGTGCCAGCACCAAAGGGGGATACTACGAGCAGTACTTC. Using reference TRBV28 and TRBJ2-7 for the parts outside the CDR3, the full variable domain is DVKVTQSSRYLVKRTGEKVFLECVQDMDHENMFWYRQDPGLGLRLIYFSYDVKMKEKGDIPEGYSVSREKKERFSLILESASTNQTSMYLCASTKGGYYEQYFGPGTRLTVT.

The V gene is TRBV6-5, the J gene TRBJ2-2; maybe TRBD1 (6 bases). The CDR3 is made up of 16 amino acids. V gave up 1 base and J gave up 1 base, with 10 bases separating them. Germline values: CDR1 MNHEY, CDR2 SVGAGI. CDR3 sequence (DNA): TGTGCCAGCAGTTACTTGTTAGGGGGGAACACCGGGGAGCTGTTTTTT. Residues: CASSYLLGGNTGELFF.